The rows below give T cell receptor beta chains drawn from one sample of a study of blood T cell repertoires in COVID-19. This table comes from immunoSEQ multiplex PCR, and its TCRdb copy is limited to in-frame clones, with some not included. The sample carries approximately 280,000 clones, around 89% recorded once. The sample was peripheral blood. Receptors originate from a man aged 35 to 55 with acute or convalescent COVID-19. Each CDR3 is given with its conserved first and last residue. The D gene is left open where the match is weak. Expanded clones get a size class; other rows say once, few or many, or leave the size out.

J	V	size	D	CDR3	DNA
TRBJ1-5	TRBV6-5	few	NA	CASTYDRGPQHF	TGTGCCAGCACGTACGACCGGGGACCCCAGCATTTT
TRBJ1-1	TRBV6-5	NA	NA	CASGRSGAEAFF	TGTGCCAGCGGACGAAGCGGGGCTGAAGCTTTCTTT
TRBJ1-5	TRBV10-1	NA	NA	CASIPEDRLNSNQPQHF	TGCGCCAGCATTCCAGAAGACAGGCTAAATAGCAATCAGCCCCAGCATTTT
TRBJ2-1	TRBV6-5	NA	NA	CASRRAGDNEQFF	TGTGCCAGCAGGAGGGCCGGTGACAATGAGCAGTTCTTC
TRBJ2-1	TRBV11-2	NA	NA	CASSLVREKGEQFF	TGTGCCAGCAGCTTAGTCAGGGAAAAGGGTGAGCAGTTCTTC
TRBJ1-6	TRBV5-1	few	TRBD1	CASSNGQGGNSPLHF	TGCGCCAGCAGCAACGGACAGGGGGGTAATTCACCCCTCCACTTT
TRBJ1-5	TRBV6-1	few	TRBD1	CASSEGTGGVQPQHF	TGTGCCAGCAGTGAAGGAACAGGGGGCGTTCAGCCCCAGCATTTT
TRBJ2-1	TRBV30	NA	NA	CAWTSLSFAGNEQFF	TGTGCCTGGACCTCCCTGAGCTTCGCCGGGAATGAGCAGTTCTTC
TRBJ2-1	TRBV2	NA	TRBD1	CASRPRTGGILNEQFF	TGTGCCAGCAGGCCCCGGACAGGGGGCATTCTCAATGAGCAGTTCTTC
TRBJ2-7	TRBV6-1	NA	NA	CASSEVIAFDSSNEQYF	TGTGCCAGCAGTGAAGTAATCGCTTTCGACAGTTCGAACGAGCAGTACTTC
TRBJ1-1	TRBV5-5	NA	NA	CASSLLGGEAFF	TGTGCCAGCAGCCTTTTGGGAGGTGAAGCTTTCTTT
TRBJ1-2	TRBV6-5	NA	TRBD1	CASSDRETYGYTF	TGTGCCAGCAGCGACAGGGAGACCTATGGCTACACCTTC
TRBJ1-6	TRBV20-1	NA	TRBD1	CSASQGQGLGSPLHF	TGCAGTGCTAGTCAGGGACAGGGGCTAGGTTCACCCCTCCACTTT
TRBJ2-1	TRBV12-5	NA	TRBD2	CASRIGGGLDSYNEQFF	TGTGCTAGTCGCATTGGGGGGGGACTCGATTCCTACAATGAGCAGTTCTTC
TRBJ2-7	TRBV6-6	NA	TRBD2	CASSYFGEGEQYF	TGTGCCAGCAGTTACTTCGGGGAGGGCGAGCAGTACTTC
TRBJ1-2	TRBV6-5	NA	NA	CASSYSVPGYGYTF	TGTGCCAGCAGTTACTCAGTTCCGGGCTATGGCTACACCTTC
TRBJ1-1	TRBV29-1	NA	NA	CSVDLAVNTEAFF	TGCAGCGTTGATCTGGCAGTCAACACTGAAGCTTTCTTT
TRBJ1-1	TRBV5-1	few	NA	CASSRFGESEAFF	TGCGCCAGCAGCCGGTTCGGGGAGTCTGAAGCTTTCTTT
TRBJ1-4	TRBV5-1	NA	TRBD1	CASSRQGAQNVLFF	TGCGCCAGCAGCCGACAGGGGGCTCAAAATGTGCTGTTTTTT
TRBJ2-1	TRBV14	NA	TRBD1	CASSQAQGAYNEQFF	TGTGCCAGCAGCCAAGCACAGGGGGCCTACAATGAGCAGTTCTTC
TRBJ2-7	TRBV5-8	NA	NA	CASSRDSHYEQYF	TGTGCCAGCAGCCGAGACAGCCACTACGAGCAGTACTTC
TRBJ2-1	TRBV5-1	once	TRBD2	CASSSGTSGGTEQFF	TGCGCCAGCAGCTCCGGGACTAGCGGGGGGACTGAGCAGTTCTTC
TRBJ2-7	TRBV3-1/TRBV3-2	NA	NA	CASSLSIGEEQYF	TGTGCCAGCAGCCTGTCGATTGGGGAGGAGCAGTACTTC
TRBJ2-7	TRBV2	once	NA	CASSPFSGISYEQYF	TGTGCCAGCAGTCCCTTTTCCGGGATCTCCTACGAGCAGTACTTC
TRBJ1-3	TRBV7-9	NA	NA	CASSPRGGQAGNTIYF	TGTGCCAGCAGCCCCCGGGGGGGGCAGGCTGGAAACACCATATATTTT
TRBJ2-3	TRBV5-1	NA	TRBD2	CASSTSGGSTDTQYF	TGCGCCAGCAGCACGAGCGGGGGGAGCACAGATACGCAGTATTTT
TRBJ1-6	TRBV19	NA	NA	CASSIRPDRTYNSPLHF	TGTGCCAGTAGTATTCGACCGGACAGAACCTATAATTCACCCCTCCACTTT